Below, one T cell receptor beta chain is given with its context. The antigen is undetermined. This entry is derived from a study of T cell responses to AZD1222 COVID-19 vaccine. This table comes from immunoSEQ multiplex PCR, and its TCRdb copy is limited to in-frame clones, with some not included. The sample holds 120,000 or so clones; approximately 90% are singletons and the top ten take approximately 7.6%. Study-wide findings and caveats: Baseline seropositivity occurred in only six AZD1222 recipients.

CDR1 and CDR2 from the germline V gene are SGHRS and YFSETQ. The length of the CDR3 is 13 residues. Between the trimmed V and J ends, which lost 4 bases and 3 bases, there was a span of 8 bases. Sequenced material: peripheral blood, taken on day 0 of AZD1222 vaccination. The sequence was obtained from an adult in good health. The genes are TRBV5-1 and TRBJ1-5; D not resolved. CDR3 residues: CASSDDPNQPQHF. CDR3 nucleotides: TGCGCCAGCAGCGATGACCCCAATCAGCCCCAGCATTTT.